The 5 T cell receptor beta chains listed next were all sequenced from one sample in a study of post-analysis software for immune sequencing data. Study-wide points: In patients, TRBV5-6, TRBV5-1 and TRBV20-1 belonged to roughly five TRBV segments found more frequently than in controls.

These TCRs' antigens remain unknown. The authors incorporated unique molecular identifiers into the TCR beta cDNA libraries. TCRdb called the PCR reads again in MiXCR, with one record for every CDR3 protein. The sample shows hundreds of thousands of distinct CDR3 sequences, 44% of them seen only once. Sequenced input: blood. The source is a girl aged 5-17 years with multiple sclerosis.

The chain combines TRBV5-1 with TRBJ1-2; TRBD1 is a possible D gene (6 bases). With 0 bases removed from V and 6 bases from J, the gap between germline ends came to 12 bases. The CDR3 is 14 amino acids. Germline CDR1 reads SGHRS; CDR2 reads YFSETQ. The CDR3, as DNA: TGCGCCAGCAGCTTGGCCGACAGGTGGGATGGCTACACCTTC. This encodes CASSLADRWDGYTF. Complete variable domain (other parts from reference TRBV5-1 and TRBJ1-2): KAGVTQTPRYLIKTRGQQVTLSCSPISGHRSVSWYQQTPGQGLQFLFEYFSETQRNKGNFPGRFSGRQFSNSRSEMNVSTLELGDSALYLCASSLADRWDGYTFGSGTRLTVV.

This clonotype came up a few times. The V and J genes are TRBV10-3 and TRBJ1-1, with D maybe TRBD1 (5 bases). Per the germline V gene, CDR1 is ENHRY and CDR2 is SYGVKD. Trimming took off 2 bases at V and 7 bases at J, with 20 bases between the two ends. The CDR3 has 16 residues. The DNA for the CDR3 is TGTGCCATCAGTGAGGACGGGGCTCCCTTCGGCGATGAAGCTTTCTTT. This encodes CAISEDGAPFGDEAFF.

V usage is TRBV20-1 and J usage is TRBJ1-4; D unclear. Per the germline V gene, CDR1 is DFQATT and CDR2 is SNEGSKA (reference sequence). The V and J ends lost 4 bases and 8 bases respectively, with 5 bases between them. This CDR3 has 10 residues. The CDR3 sequence: CSAKSEKLFF. The DNA for the CDR3 is TGCAGTGCTAAGAGCGAAAAACTGTTTTTT.

The chain recombines TRBV12-3 or TRBV12-4 with TRBJ1-1; a weak D match, TRBD1 (6 bases). This CDR3 spans 14 amino acids. V was pared by 6 bases and J by 5 bases, with 16 bases between. The chain's CDR3 is CASSSPQGDTEAFF. Here the CDR3 DNA reads TGTGCCAGCAGCTCCCCACAGGGAGATACTGAAGCTTTCTTT.

The rearrangement joins TRBV7-9 to TRBJ2-5, with 8 nucleotides matching TRBD1. Germline CDR1 SEHNR, CDR2 FQNEAQ (reference sequence). The trim removed 4 bases at V and 5 bases at J, leaving 6 bases unmatched. The CDR3 is 14 residues long. The CDR3 is CASSSDRVRETQYF. CDR3 coding DNA: TGTGCCAGCAGCTCGGACAGGGTTAGGGAGACCCAGTACTTC. The full variable domain, in which reference TRBV7-9 and TRBJ2-5 provide the parts outside the CDR3, is DTGVSQNPRHKITKRGQNVTFRCDPISEHNRLYWYRQTLGQGPEFLTYFQNEAQLEKSRLLSDRFSAERPKGSFSTLEIQRTEQGDSAMYLCASSSDRVRETQYFGPGTRLLVL.